The clone carrying this TCR beta chain was counted many times. Its antigen is still unknown. The protocol attached unique molecular identifiers to individual cDNA molecules. TCRdb re-called the 5' RACE reads with MiXCR, one entry per CDR3 protein. The sample lists approximately 71,000 distinct CDR3 sequences, less than 15% occurring once. This sample is part of a study of early T cells in non-severe SARS-CoV-2 infection. Notes on the study in general: Anti-spike CD8 responses were favored in VDJdb matching, and private and CD4 specificities were missed.

Germline CDR1 reads SGHAT; CDR2 reads FQNNGV. Between the trimmed V and J ends, which lost 0 bases and 0 bases, there was a span of 0 bases. CDR3 size: 12 residues. The clonotype was recovered from an adult who was a healthcare worker with PCR-confirmed SARS-CoV-2 infection or an uninfected control (not recorded which). This chain connects TRBV11-2 to TRBJ2-7; the D is unclear. Sequences were obtained from whole blood. This chain's CDR3 is CASSLDSYEQYF. CDR3 coding DNA: TGTGCCAGCAGCTTAGACTCCTACGAGCAGTACTTC.